This T cell receptor beta chain stems from a study of beta chain features in type 1 diabetes. Of note for this clone: Its specificity is not known.

Study-wide findings and caveats: In patients and controls equally, PCR might favor templates that are shorter. Patients' naive, central memory and regulatory TCRB repertoires appeared more alike than those of healthy donors. People with Type 1 diabetes carried modestly yet significantly shorter TCRB CDR3s in all four CD4+ subsets.

Reverse transcription of all isolated RNA meant that expressed TCRB transcripts were sequenced. TCRdb keeps only in-frame clones here, not all; method: immunoSEQ multiplex PCR. The table has some 640,000 clones, about an eighth seen once; the top ten hold just under 0.04%. This CDR3 is 12 amino acids long. Germline V CDR1 and CDR2: GTSNPN, SVGIG (reference sequence). Trimming pared 3 bases from V and 4 bases from J, leaving 7 bases between. CD45RO/CCR7/CD25/CD127/CD95/CD27 separated CD4+ naive, central memory, regulatory and stem cell-like memory cells by sorting. The origin of this receptor is a man aged 18 to 35 with type 1 diabetes. The chain links TRBV30 to TRBJ2-1; D remains ambiguous. Sequenced material: naive CD4+ T cells from blood. CDR3 amino acids: CAWRPPYNEQFF. The CDR3 DNA reads TGTGCCTGGAGGCCGCCTTACAATGAGCAGTTCTTC.